This T cell receptor beta chain was recorded in a study of T cell responses to AZD1222 COVID-19 vaccine. Background on the study: Second-dose timings of about 4 or about 12 weeks were pooled. Regarding the study as a whole: Of spike-specific TCRs, nearly half reportedly target regions left unmutated in variants. With two AZD1222 doses given, Spike-specific TCR breadth and depth both rose.

The germline gives CDR1 SGHDN, CDR2 FVKESK. The CDR3 is 16 residues long. V gave up 4 bases and J gave up 9 bases; unmatched junction bases: 12. Profiled with immunoSEQ multiplex PCR; TCRdb holds only in-frame clones, not every one. The table records tens of thousands of clones, 80% of them present only once. Concerning this clone: Antigen unknown.

J is TRBJ1-6 and V is TRBV14; 7 nucleotides match TRBD1. This specimen was peripheral blood, taken on day 0 of AZD1222 vaccination. The origin of this receptor is an adult in good health. The CDR3, as DNA: TGTGCCAGCAGCCGAGACAGGGCCATTGGTTTTTCACCCCTCCACTTT. It codes for CASSRDRAIGFSPLHF.